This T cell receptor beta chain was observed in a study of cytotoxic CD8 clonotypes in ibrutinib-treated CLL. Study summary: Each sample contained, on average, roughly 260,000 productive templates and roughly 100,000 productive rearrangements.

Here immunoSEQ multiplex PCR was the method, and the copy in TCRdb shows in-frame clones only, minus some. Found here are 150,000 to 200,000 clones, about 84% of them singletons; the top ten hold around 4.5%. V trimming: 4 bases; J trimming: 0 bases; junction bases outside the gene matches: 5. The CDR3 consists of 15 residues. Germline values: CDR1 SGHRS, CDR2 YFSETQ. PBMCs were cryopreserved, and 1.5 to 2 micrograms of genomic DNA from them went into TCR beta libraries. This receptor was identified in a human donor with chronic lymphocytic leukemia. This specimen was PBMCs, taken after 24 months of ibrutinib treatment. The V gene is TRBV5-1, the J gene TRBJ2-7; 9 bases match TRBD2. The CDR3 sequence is CASSISSGTSYEQYF. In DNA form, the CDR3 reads TGCGCCAGCAGCATTTCTAGCGGGACCTCCTACGAGCAGTACTTC. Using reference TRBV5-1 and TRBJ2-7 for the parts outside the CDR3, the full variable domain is KAGVTQTPRYLIKTRGQQVTLSCSPISGHRSVSWYQQTPGQGLQFLFEYFSETQRNKGNFPGRFSGRQFSNSRSEMNVSTLELGDSALYLCASSISSGTSYEQYFGPGTRLTVT.